These T cell receptor delta chains were read from a single sample in a study of gamma-delta T cells after stem cell transplantation. TCRdb reran clone calling via CATT on the RT-PCR reads. The table lists some 2,400 delta-chain clones, over 2% of them singletons. The sequenced sample consisted of gamma-delta T cells. Receptors were obtained from a human donor. It is not recorded whose cells these are; they may come from a transplant donor. Both conserved end residues are part of each CDR3. The D gene is left open where the match is weak. For some rows the clone size is stated as once, few or many, or as a class when expanded; others skip it.

cdr3_aa,cdr3_nt,d_call,v_call,clone_size,j_call
CACDRLLGDLSSWDTRQMFF,TGTGCCTGTGACCGCTTACTGGGGGACCTGAGCTCCTGGGACACCCGACAGATGTTTTTC,TRDD3,TRDV2,NA,TRDJ3
CACDTLGDTEDWDTRQMFF,TGTGCCTGTGACACCCTAGGCGATACAGAAGACTGGGACACCCGACAGATGTTTTTC,NA,TRDV2,NA,TRDJ3
CACDTVLRRLGDIADKLIF,TGTGCCTGTGACACCGTTCTGAGGCGTCTGGGGGATATTGCCGATAAACTCATCTTT,TRDD3,TRDV2,few,TRDJ1
CACDAVLGDTSTDKLIF,TGTGCCTGTGACGCCGTACTGGGGGATACGAGCACCGATAAACTCATCTTT,TRDD3,TRDV2,medium-sized,TRDJ1
CACDGWGTDKLIF,TGTGCCTGTGACGGCTGGGGCACCGATAAACTCATCTTT,NA,TRDV2,NA,TRDJ1
CACDPVMGADKLIF,TGTGCCTGTGACCCGGTAATGGGCGCTGATAAACTCATCTTT,NA,TRDV2,NA,TRDJ1
CACSVLGDPNTDKLIF,TGTGCCTGTTCTGTACTGGGGGACCCTAACACCGATAAACTCATCTTT,TRDD3,TRDV2,few,TRDJ1
CACERLGAVTDKLIF,TGTGCCTGCGAGAGGCTGGGGGCCGTCACCGATAAACTCATCTTT,TRDD3,TRDV2,medium-sized,TRDJ1
CACDRLEGIREFGTDKLIF,TGTGCCTGTGACCGACTCGAGGGGATACGCGAATTCGGAACCGATAAACTCATCTTT,TRDD3,TRDV2,medium-sized,TRDJ1
CACDTVGDTRTDKLIF,TGTGCCTGTGACACCGTGGGGGATACGAGGACCGATAAACTCATCTTT,TRDD3,TRDV2,medium-sized,TRDJ1
CACDTVRNPIGGDSSTDKLIF,TGTGCCTGTGACACCGTCCGAAACCCTATTGGGGGGGATTCCTCGACCGATAAACTCATCTTT,TRDD3,TRDV2,few,TRDJ1
CACDQAFLRTGGGNYTDKLTF,TGTGCCTGTGATCAGGCCTTCCTACGTACCGGTGGGGGAAATTACACCGATAAACTCACCTTT,TRDD2,TRDV2,NA,TRDJ1
CACDLLGEYTDKLIF,TGTGCCTGTGACTTACTGGGGGAATACACCGATAAACTCATCTTT,TRDD3,TRDV2,large,TRDJ1
CACDTAHTGGYDTWDTRQMFF,TGTGCCTGTGACACCGCACATACTGGGGGATATGATACCTGGGACACCCGACAGATGTTTTTC,TRDD3,TRDV2,NA,TRDJ3
CACDTAHTGGYDTWDTRQMFF,TGCGCCTGTGACACCGCACATACTGGGGGATATGATACCTGGGACACCCGACAGATGTTTTTC,TRDD3,TRDV2,NA,TRDJ3
CACDILGDRHTDKLIF,TGTGCCTGCGACATCCTGGGGGATCGGCACACCGATAAACTCATCTTT,TRDD3,TRDV2,few,TRDJ1
CACDFLGQIIEGTDKLIF,TGTGCCTGTGACTTCCTGGGACAGATTATCGAGGGCACCGATAAACTCATCTTT,NA,TRDV2,medium-sized,TRDJ1
CACDSAGGYAGGELIF,TGTGCCTGTGACTCCGCTGGGGGATACGCCGGAGGGGAACTCATCTTT,TRDD3,TRDV2,few,TRDJ1
CACDTLLGDHDKLIF,TGTGCCTGTGACACCTTACTGGGGGATCACGATAAACTCATCTTT,TRDD3,TRDV2,few,TRDJ1
CACDSLGDTGKLIF,TGTGCCTGTGACAGTCTGGGGGATACCGGTAAACTCATCTTT,TRDD3,TRDV2,NA,TRDJ1
CACEELGANDKLIF,TGTGCCTGTGAAGAGCTGGGGGCTAACGATAAACTCATCTTT,TRDD3,TRDV2,NA,TRDJ1
CACDTLGDRDHTDKLIF,TGTGCCTGTGACACGCTAGGGGACCGGGATCACACCGATAAACTCATCTTT,NA,TRDV2,few,TRDJ1
CACDTVWPPGENTDKLIF,TGTGCCTGTGACACCGTTTGGCCACCGGGGGAGAACACCGATAAACTCATCTTT,NA,TRDV2,NA,TRDJ1
CACDTGWPTGGRTPSWDTRQMFF,TGTGCCTGTGACACCGGATGGCCTACTGGGGGTCGGACCCCCTCCTGGGACACCCGACAGATGTTTTTC,TRDD3,TRDV2,large,TRDJ3
CACDTLTGGFDTDKLIF,TGTGCCTGTGACACTCTTACTGGGGGATTCGACACCGATAAACTCATCTTT,TRDD3,TRDV2,few,TRDJ1
CACDKLLGDKPTDKLIF,TGTGCCTGTGACAAACTACTGGGGGATAAACCCACCGATAAACTCATCTTT,TRDD3,TRDV2,few,TRDJ1
CACEPVLFAGDTESTDKLIF,TGTGCCTGTGAACCTGTTTTATTTGCGGGGGATACGGAGTCGACCGATAAACTCATCTTT,TRDD3,TRDV2,few,TRDJ1
CACDTVSTPTNWGTLRDKLIF,TGTGCCTGTGACACCGTGTCGACTCCGACGAATTGGGGGACACTCAGGGATAAACTCATCTTT,TRDD3,TRDV2,large,TRDJ1
CACDTLLGGKGPDKLIF,TGTGCCTGTGACACCTTACTGGGGGGTAAAGGGCCCGATAAACTCATCTTT,TRDD3,TRDV2,few,TRDJ1
CACDLVGGKTDKLIF,TGTGCCTGTGACCTGGTGGGGGGAAAAACCGATAAACTCATCTTT,NA,TRDV2,NA,TRDJ1
CACDTVPGDTGQRTDKLIF,TGTGCCTGTGACACCGTCCCGGGGGATACTGGGCAGCGCACCGATAAACTCATCTTT,TRDD3,TRDV2,medium-sized,TRDJ1
CACDPVTGGYASTDKLIF,TGTGCCTGTGACCCGGTTACTGGGGGATACGCGTCGACCGATAAACTCATCTTT,TRDD3,TRDV2,medium-sized,TRDJ1
CACDPLAEGGYNSDKLIF,TGTGCCTGTGACCCCCTGGCGGAAGGGGGATACAACTCCGATAAACTCATCTTT,TRDD3,TRDV2,medium-sized,TRDJ1
CACDRLAPRSGGYEDTDKLIF,TGTGCCTGTGACAGGCTCGCCCCACGTTCCGGGGGATACGAGGACACCGATAAACTCATCTTT,TRDD3,TRDV2,NA,TRDJ1
CACDPILLGDTRKYTDKLIF,TGTGCCTGTGACCCGATATTACTGGGGGATACGCGGAAGTACACCGATAAACTCATCTTT,TRDD3,TRDV2,NA,TRDJ1
CACDPLGDFSDKLIF,TGTGCCTGTGACCCACTGGGGGATTTCTCCGATAAACTCATCTTT,TRDD3,TRDV2,large,TRDJ1
CACDHTGGLPITDKLIF,TGTGCCTGTGACCATACTGGGGGCCTCCCGATCACCGATAAACTCATCTTT,TRDD3,TRDV2,NA,TRDJ1
CACDTLLGDTDKLIF,TGCGCCTGTGACACTTTACTGGGGGACACCGACAAACTCATCTTT,TRDD3,TRDV2,few,TRDJ1
CACDTLSLLGDAYTDKLIF,TGTGCCTGTGACACTCTCTCGTTACTGGGGGATGCCTACACCGATAAGCTCATCTTT,TRDD3,TRDV2,few,TRDJ1
CACDALLGDTGRTDKLIF,TGTGCCTGTGACGCTCTACTGGGGGATACCGGGAGGACCGATAAACTCATCTTT,TRDD3,TRDV2,few,TRDJ1
CACDTLLGDTDKLIF,TGTGCCTGTGACACGTTATTGGGGGACACCGATAAACTCATCTTT,NA,TRDV2,medium-sized,TRDJ1
CACDTLVLGDTAGGKLIF,TGTGCCTGTGACACCCTGGTACTGGGGGATACCGCCGGGGGGAAACTCATCTTT,TRDD3,TRDV2,large,TRDJ1
CACDPLGDNTDKLIF,TGTGCCTGTGATCCGCTGGGGGATAACACCGATAAACTCATCTTT,TRDD3,TRDV2,large,TRDJ1
CACDTAEVRETDKLIF,TGTGCCTGTGACACCGCGGAGGTCAGGGAGACCGATAAACTCATCTTT,NA,TRDV2,medium-sized,TRDJ1
CACDRLGDTRDKLIF,TGTGCCTGTGACAGACTGGGGGATACGCGCGATAAACTCATCTTT,TRDD3,TRDV2,medium-sized,TRDJ1
CACDTLLGDTLTDKLIF,TGTGCCTGTGACACCTTACTGGGGGATACGTTGACCGATAAACTCATCTTT,TRDD3,TRDV2,few,TRDJ1
CACDTLGEAYTDKLIF,TGTGCCTGTGACACCCTGGGGGAGGCGTACACCGATAAACTCATCTTT,TRDD3,TRDV2,NA,TRDJ1
CACDRLEAFQNVLGPKEDKLIF,TGTGCCTGTGACCGATTAGAGGCCTTCCAGAACGTACTGGGCCCCAAAGAGGATAAACTCATCTTT,NA,TRDV2,few,TRDJ1
CACDNLLGDLTDKLIF,TGTGCCTGTGACAACCTACTGGGGGACCTCACCGATAAACTCATCTTT,TRDD3,TRDV2,medium-sized,TRDJ1
CACDSIQGGYEGRTDKLIF,TGTGCCTGTGACTCAATACAAGGGGGATATGAGGGTCGGACCGATAAACTCATCTTT,TRDD3,TRDV2,few,TRDJ1